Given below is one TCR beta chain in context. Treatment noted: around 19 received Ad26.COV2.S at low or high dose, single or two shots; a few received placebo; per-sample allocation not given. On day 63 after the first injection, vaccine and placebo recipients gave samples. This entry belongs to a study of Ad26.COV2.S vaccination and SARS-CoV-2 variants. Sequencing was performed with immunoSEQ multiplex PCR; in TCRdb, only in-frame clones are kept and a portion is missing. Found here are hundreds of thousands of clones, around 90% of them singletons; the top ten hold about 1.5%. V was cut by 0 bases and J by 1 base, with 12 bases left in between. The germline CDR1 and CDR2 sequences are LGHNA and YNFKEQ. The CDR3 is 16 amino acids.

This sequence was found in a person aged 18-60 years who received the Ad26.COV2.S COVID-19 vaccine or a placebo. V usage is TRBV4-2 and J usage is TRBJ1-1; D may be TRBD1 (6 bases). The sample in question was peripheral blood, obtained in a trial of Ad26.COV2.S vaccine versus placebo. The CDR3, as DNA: TGTGCCAGCAGCCAAGAGGGGGGCGGGGAGAACACTGAAGCTTTCTTT. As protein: CASSQEGGGENTEAFF.